The 8 T cell receptor beta chains given below trace back to one sample, sequenced in a study of shared clonotypes between healthy human individuals. Naive CD8 isolation took CD45RO-negative cells positively selected for CCR7 and excluded terminally differentiated effector memory CD45RA+ cells. Sequencing used immunoSEQ multiplex PCR; TCRdb keeps in-frame clones, though not all of them. Of about 2 million clones listed, approximately 94% were seen once; the top ten hold 0.9% to 1.5%. The sequencing input was naive CD8+ T cells sorted from blood. The receptors were sampled from a man between 18 and 35 years old in good health.

This chain links TRBV6-6 with TRBJ2-7, with 10 bases fitting TRBD2. Germline CDR1 is MNHNY and CDR2 is SVGAGI (reference sequence). This CDR3 is built from 15 residues. Germline trimming cut 4 bases from V and 3 bases from J; bases unmatched to any gene: 6. The CDR3 DNA reads TGTGCCAGCAGTTTAGGGACTAGCGCCGACTACGAGCAGTACTTC. This encodes CASSLGTSADYEQYF.

The chain couples TRBV4-1 to TRBJ1-1; no definite D call. Germline CDR1 reads MGHRA; CDR2 reads YSYEKL. Deletions cut 1 base from V and 4 bases from J, with 13 bases between. The CDR3 covers 15 residues. The CDR3 spells CASSQVTDVATEAFF. The CDR3 DNA sequence: TGCGCCAGCAGCCAAGTTACAGATGTGGCCACTGAAGCTTTCTTT.

Note on this clone: A much larger clone is a single base away; this may be a read error. The same CDR3 also results from other DNA sequences found in this sample. J is TRBJ1-1 and V is TRBV13; D is perhaps TRBD1 (6 bases). CDR1 and CDR2 (germline): PRHDT, FYEKMQ (reference sequence). V lost 2 bases and J lost 5, with 6 bases in between. The CDR3 is 12 amino acids. For the CDR3, the DNA is TGTGCCAGCAGCTTAAGGGGGACTGAAGCTTTCTTT. It translates to CASSLRGTEAFF.

This chain links TRBV7-9 with TRBJ2-5, with TRBD2 as a possible D gene (6 bases). Trimming shortened V by 4 bases and J by 4 bases, and 16 bases separated the two germline ends. This CDR3 comprises 15 residues. CDR1 and CDR2 from the germline V gene are SEHNR and FQNEAQ (reference sequence). CDR3 in DNA: TGTGCCAGCAGCTCCCCGGGACTCCATTTAGAGACCCAGTACTTC. Protein sequence: CASSSPGLHLETQYF.

The V and J genes are TRBV5-6 and TRBJ1-1; D unclear. CDR3 length: 13 amino acids. The V gene lost 0 bases and the J gene lost 10 bases, with 13 bases spanning the gap. Germline lookup yields CDR1 SGHDT and CDR2 YYEEEE. The CDR3 reads CASSLEGSEGAFF. CDR3 nucleotides: TGTGCCAGCAGCTTGGAAGGGTCCGAGGGAGCTTTCTTT.

The genes are TRBV7-9 and TRBJ1-5; no clear D gene. Germline assignment: CDR1 SEHNR and CDR2 FQNEAQ (reference sequence). V dropped 1 base and J dropped 4 bases, with 8 bases sitting between them. The length of the CDR3 is 14 residues. The CDR3 sequence: CASSLDAVNQPQHF. The CDR3 DNA is TGTGCCAGCAGCTTAGACGCCGTTAATCAGCCCCAGCATTTT.

The chain is built from TRBV6-1 and TRBJ2-2; D not certain. V was trimmed by 2 bases and J by 0 bases, leaving 7 bases between them. The CDR3 length is 15 residues. Per germline, CDR1 MNHNS and CDR2 SASEGT. The CDR3 spells CASSELRTNTGELFF. CDR3 DNA: TGTGCCAGCAGTGAACTTAGGACGAACACCGGGGAGCTGTTTTTT.

This sequence joins TRBV9 and TRBJ2-7, with D hard to call. With 0 bases removed from V and 2 bases from J, the gap between germline ends came to 9 bases. CDR1 and CDR2 (germline): SGDLS, YYNGEE. The CDR3 is 14 residues long. The CDR3 spells CASSVEQSPYEQYF. Here the CDR3 DNA reads TGTGCCAGCAGCGTAGAACAAAGCCCCTACGAGCAGTACTTC.